This T cell receptor (beta chain) was captured by sequencing in a study of blood T cells in healthy people across ages (dated by TCRdb to about 2015). Study-level background: In model experiments, template switching captured about one uniquely barcoded TCR beta cDNA molecule for every two T cells. Using deep sequencing normalized with unique cDNA molecular identifiers, the study measured how TCR beta repertoire diversity changes with age. Four age groups were formed from the donors: young (average approximately 15 years), middle-aged (around 37), aged (about 62) and long-lived (more than 75). To avoid experimental bias, donors of different ages were spread randomly across the sequencing lanes. Two additional independent replicas of 1 million unique cDNA reads from the same blood draw were analyzed for two donors (one aged 18 to 29 and one aged 80 or older).

Counted from cysteine to phenylalanine, this CDR3 has 15 amino acids. The DNA shown is the 45-base CDR3, in frame from base 1. The germline V gene sets CDR1 to KGHSH and CDR2 to LQKENI. Between the V and J ends, shortened by 3 bases and 7 bases respectively, the junction contains 18 bases. Libraries were made using 5' RACE. The data were produced on an Illumina HiSeq 2500. A second about 7 to 12 cycle PCR used a sample-barcoded 5' primer and a J-beta primer mix. Each TCR beta cDNA molecule received a unique molecular identifier from a template-switch 5' adaptor carrying 12 random nucleotides. At least 3 million CDR3-containing paired-end reads were obtained from each sample. The Mint cDNA synthesis kit, primed by a TRBC-specific oligonucleotide, was used to synthesize first-strand cDNA from all RNA. All cDNA was treated with uracil-DNA glycosylase and then went through a first 18-cycle PCR with the universal primers M1SS and BC2_uni_R. Per the source publication's procedure: Normalization of each sample was performed by random selection of 1 million high-quality reads, each carrying a distinct molecular identifier. Reads sharing molecular identifiers were discarded rather than binned into consensus sequences. MiTCR, set to a Q25 quality threshold and the strictest error-elimination algorithm, was used for CDR3 identification, clonotype clustering and error correction. A nonparametric unseen species model using Euler transformation provided a lower-bound estimate of total TCR beta diversity. The raw public reads went through TCRdb reprocessing: fastp at Q25, MiXCR clone calling, in-frame beta chains kept. CDR3 protein duplicates are merged, each entry listing the most common genes and DNA. For this entry, the V and J calls and clone size follow TCRdb and not the study's own pipeline. Here the sample has some 800,000 distinct CDR3 sequences; under 45% occur a single time. The top ten constitute roughly 19% of the sample.

Overall study results and their limits: Since profiling was done on bulk unsorted PBMCs, naive and antigen-experienced compartments could not be conclusively compared. Compared with the aged group, the long-lived group had more naive CD4+ T cells, fewer expanded clones and increased TCR diversity, a pattern suggesting age selection. Total diversity estimates from one million sequenced T cells were considered lower bounds and underestimates. As age increased, observed TCR beta diversity per million T cells dropped in a roughly linear way, and a significant reduction was already evident by age 40. The CMV infection status of donors was not known, potentially confounding age-related changes in expanded clonotypes. There was a strong correlation between observed TCR beta diversity and the percentage of naive T cells measured by flow cytometry.

Systemically healthy Caucasian individuals from Russia, over 30 in total and aged about 6 to 100 years, were included as donors. Each donor gave about 9.8 milliliters of peripheral blood, drawn into EDTA-treated Vacutainer tubes. Ficoll-Paque density-gradient centrifugation was used to isolate PBMCs, with at least 6.5 million per sample. Trizol reagent was used to extract total RNA from the PBMCs, yielding at least 6 micrograms per sample. For every donor, an aliquot of PBMCs went through flow cytometry to measure the percentages of naive CD45RAhigh/CD27high T cells. About this clonotype itself: Its binding antigen is unknown. Base qualities were left out, and no much larger clone turns up one base away.

The TCR sequence derives from a man aged 60 to 75 in good health. The sequencing sample was made of blood. The rearrangement joined TRBV18 to TRBJ2-5; a weak D assignment points to TRBD2 (5 bases agree). CDR3 sequence: CASSPNRQQGGTQYF. The nucleotides read TGTGCCAGCTCACCGAATAGGCAGCAAGGAGGGACCCAGTACTTC.